This passage covers 23 T cell receptor beta chains from one sample sequenced in a study of blood T cell repertoires in COVID-19. The method was immunoSEQ multiplex PCR; TCRdb's version includes in-frame clones alone and lacks a portion of them. The table includes about 15,000 clones, 80% detected once. The sample was peripheral blood. These receptor sequences come from a human donor in a cohort sampled during active COVID-19.

This clone was observed a handful of times. The chain has TRBV6-2 or TRBV6-3 and TRBJ2-5, with 8 bases aligning to TRBD2. The CDR3 totals 18 residues. J gave up 2 bases and V 2 bases, and 13 bases lay outside the gene matches. Germline lookup yields CDR1 MNHEY and CDR2 SVGEGT. The CDR3 DNA reads TGTGCCAGCAGTTACCCAACTAGCGGAGGCCATAAACAAGAGACCCAGTACTTC. This gives the protein CASSYPTSGGHKQETQYF.

The chain recombines TRBV18 with TRBJ2-7; TRBD2 might be the D (6 bases). The germline V and J ends were trimmed by 1 base and 5 bases, with 9 bases remaining between them. The CDR3 length is 13 residues. Germline values: CDR1 KGHSH, CDR2 LQKENI. The CDR3: CASSPRRGDEQYF. The CDR3 DNA reads TGTGCCAGCTCACCACGCCGCGGGGACGAGCAGTACTTC.

As DNA, the CDR3 is TGTGCCAGCAGTCCGGGACACACGAGCTACGAGCAGTACTTC. Translated: CASSPGHTSYEQYF. The genes are TRBV27 and TRBJ2-7; the D gene is possibly TRBD1 (6 bases). The CDR3 is 14 amino acids. In germline, CDR1 is MNHEY, CDR2 SMNVEV (reference sequence). V dropped 5 bases and J dropped 3 bases, with 14 bases sitting between them.

The chain couples TRBV11-3 to TRBJ2-3; TRBD1 agrees at 9 bases. Per germline, CDR1 SGHNT and CDR2 YENEEA. V trimming: 5 bases; J trimming: 0 bases; junction bases outside the gene matches: 9. The length of the CDR3 is 17 residues. CDR3 coding DNA: TGTGCCAGCAGCCACTCCCGGACAGGGGATAGCACAGATACGCAGTATTTT. Amino acid sequence: CASSHSRTGDSTDTQYF. Full variable domain (remainder filled in from reference TRBV11-3 and TRBJ2-3): EAGVVQSPRYKIIEKKQPVAFWCNPISGHNTLYWYLQNLGQGPELLIRYENEEAVDDSQLPKDRFSAERLKGVDSTLKIQPAELGDSAVYLCASSHSRTGDSTDTQYFGPGTRLTVL.

The V call is TRBV19, the J call TRBJ2-1; 9 nucleotides agree with TRBD2. The CDR3 length is 16 residues. CDR1 is LNHDA, CDR2 SQIVND, per germline (reference sequence). J was trimmed by 4 bases and V by 2 bases; bases with no gene match: 6. The DNA of the CDR3 is TGTGCCAGTAGTATACTTAGCGGGAGAAGTTACAATGAGCAGTTCTTC. It specifies CASSILSGRSYNEQFF.

The chain is built from TRBV29-1 and TRBJ1-6, with D unresolved. The CDR3 spans 14 residues. V dropped 4 bases and J dropped 0 bases, with 7 bases sitting between them. CDR1 SQVTM and CDR2 ANQGSEA come from the germline V gene. The CDR3 here is CSVGGSSYNSPLHF. CDR3 nucleotide sequence: TGCAGCGTTGGAGGGAGCTCCTATAATTCACCCCTCCACTTT.

This clone showed up just once. The chain is built from TRBV10-1 and TRBJ2-5; 8 bases fit TRBD1. V was pared by 7 bases and J by 3 bases, with 10 bases of the junction left unmatched. This CDR3 is 15 amino acids long. From germline, CDR1 is WNHNN and CDR2 SYGVQD (reference sequence). For the CDR3, the DNA is TGCGCCAGCACCGGCCGAGGGACAGGCGAAGAGACCCAGTACTTC. As protein: CASTGRGTGEETQYF.

The V call is TRBV2, the J call TRBJ2-5; 7 bases fit TRBD1. V was pared by 9 bases and J by 2 bases, with 9 bases of the junction left unmatched. The CDR3 is made up of 14 amino acids. Per germline, CDR1 SNHLY and CDR2 FYNNEI. The CDR3 nucleotides are TGTGCCAGTAGTTTTGACAGGGCACAAGAGACCCAGTACTTC. Residues: CASSFDRAQETQYF.

This rearrangement joins TRBV6-2 or TRBV6-3 to TRBJ2-6; perhaps TRBD2 as D (6 bases). The CDR3 is 15 amino acids. Germline lookup yields CDR1 MNHEY and CDR2 SVGEGT. V shed 4 bases and J shed 2 bases, with 9 bases lying between them. CDR3 sequence: CASSFRLAGANVLTF. The CDR3 nucleotides are TGTGCCAGCAGTTTTCGACTAGCTGGGGCCAACGTCCTGACTTTC.

The chain uses TRBV24-1 and TRBJ2-3; D gene ambiguous. The CDR3 contains 12 residues. The V end was cut by 4 bases, the J end by 3 bases, with 4 bases between. Germline CDR1 KGHDR, CDR2 SFDVKD. Written as DNA, the CDR3 is TGTGCCACCAGTGACAAAACAGATACGCAGTATTTT. This translates into CATSDKTDTQYF.

In its sample, this clone ranks as medium-sized. CDR3 region: CASGEEGSSPLHF. The CDR3 DNA reads as TGTGCCAGCGGAGAGGAGGGGAGTTCACCCCTCCACTTT. The chain uses TRBV2 and TRBJ1-6; tentative D call: TRBD1 (5 bases). CDR1 is SNHLY and CDR2 is FYNNEI in the germline V gene. V lost 8 bases and J 9 bases, leaving 14 bases between the germline ends. CDR3 length: 13 amino acids.

This clone was counted a single time. The rearrangement links TRBV19 to TRBJ2-4; possible D gene TRBD2, 5 bases. The CDR3 has 15 amino acids. Germline CDR1 LNHDA, CDR2 SQIVND (reference sequence). V was cut by 5 bases and J by 2 bases, with 13 bases left in between. The CDR3 sequence: CASSEVSGTKNIQYF. DNA of the CDR3: TGTGCCAGTAGTGAAGTGAGCGGTACCAAAAACATTCAGTACTTC.

This rearrangement joins TRBV6-1 to TRBJ1-1; the D gene is possibly TRBD1 (5 bases). Germline CDR1 MNHNS, CDR2 SASEGT. The CDR3 covers 13 residues. Trimming removed 2 bases from V and 11 bases from J, with 15 bases in between. The CDR3 DNA is TGTGCCAGCAGTGAAAATCTCAGGGAAGAGGCTTTCTTT. This translates into CASSENLREEAFF.

This rearrangement joins TRBV7-2 to TRBJ1-2; D perhaps matches TRBD1 (5 bases). The CDR3 sequence is 13 residues long. The germline V gene has CDR1 SGHTA and CDR2 FQGNSA. Trimming pared 3 bases from V and 4 bases from J, leaving 9 bases between. CDR3 nucleotide sequence: TGTGCCAGCAGCTTGGGACTGTTCTATGGCTACACCTTC. Amino acid sequence: CASSLGLFYGYTF.

The gene calls are TRBV7-3 and TRBJ1-2, with D perhaps matching TRBD1 (5 bases). Trimming shortened V by 5 bases and J by 1 base, and 11 bases separated the two germline ends. This CDR3 comprises 14 residues. CDR1 is SGHTA and CDR2 is FQGTGA in the germline V gene. The CDR3 reads CASSDDRINYGYTF. CDR3 bases: TGTGCCAGCAGCGATGACAGAATTAACTATGGCTACACCTTC.

The chain carries TRBV27 and TRBJ1-5; D remains unclear. The CDR3 totals 14 residues. The V and J ends lost 5 bases and 2 bases respectively, with 10 bases between them. Germline CDR1 and CDR2: MNHEY and SMNVEV (reference sequence). In DNA form, the CDR3 reads TGTGCCAGCAGTCTCTCCCAGGGCAATCAGCCCCAGCATTTT. It yields the protein CASSLSQGNQPQHF.

The CDR3, as DNA: TGTGCCAGCAGCTTGGACCCACTGGCGGGAGGGCCTGCCAATGAGCAGTTCTTC. It is translated as CASSLDPLAGGPANEQFF. V gene TRBV5-5 combines with J gene TRBJ2-1; 9 bases fit TRBD2. CDR3 length: 18 residues. V was clipped by 0 bases and J by 6 bases; unmatched bases: 13. Germline CDR1 SGHKS, CDR2 YYEKEE (reference sequence).

V is TRBV19 and J is TRBJ1-1, with 10 bases fitting TRBD1. From germline, CDR1 is LNHDA and CDR2 SQIVND (reference sequence). The CDR3 has 13 amino acids. V shed 5 bases, J shed 5 bases, and the junction held 2 bases outside the gene matches. CDR3 protein: CASSDRGRTEAFF. The CDR3 nucleotides are TGTGCCAGTAGTGACAGGGGGCGGACTGAAGCTTTCTTT.

A few counts support this clone. J is TRBJ1-1 and V is TRBV7-8; no firm D call. The V and J ends lost 6 bases and 1 base respectively, with 12 bases between them. The length of the CDR3 is 14 residues. Germline CDR1 and CDR2: SGHVS and FQNEAQ. The CDR3 sequence: CASSSDPGNTEAFF. DNA for the CDR3: TGTGCCAGCAGTTCCGACCCGGGGAACACTGAAGCTTTCTTT.

The chain links TRBV6-2 or TRBV6-3 to TRBJ1-5; the D gene is possibly TRBD1 (5 bases). The V gene lost 6 bases and the J gene lost 7 bases, with 13 bases spanning the gap. CDR1 MNHEY and CDR2 SVGEGT come from the germline V gene. The CDR3 has 13 residues. The CDR3 loop is CASSFSGGQPQHF. Written as DNA, the CDR3 is TGTGCCAGCAGCTTCAGCGGGGGGCAGCCCCAGCATTTT.

V is TRBV7-2 and J is TRBJ2-1; no clear D gene. This CDR3 is built from 14 residues. V was shortened by 0 bases and J by 9 bases, with 12 bases between the two germline ends. Per the germline V gene, CDR1 is SGHTA and CDR2 is FQGNSA. CDR3 amino acids: CASSLAHYSGEQFF. The CDR3 bases are TGTGCCAGCAGCTTAGCGCACTACTCGGGTGAGCAGTTCTTC.

The CDR3 sequence is CASSEDRGNTGELFF. CDR3 sequence (DNA): TGCGCCAGCAGCGAGGACAGGGGTAACACCGGGGAGCTGTTTTTT. The rearrangement links TRBV5-1 to TRBJ2-2; 9 nucleotides agree with TRBD1. CDR1 and CDR2 from the germline V gene are SGHRS and YFSETQ. This CDR3 spans 15 amino acids. Unmatched junction bases numbered 3, after V lost 4 bases and J lost 2 bases.

The chain uses TRBV5-5 and TRBJ2-7; 9 bases fit TRBD1. Trimming at V came to 4 bases and at J to 4 bases, leaving 6 bases not matched to a gene. Germline CDR1 is SGHKS and CDR2 is YYEKEE (reference sequence). This CDR3 has 14 amino acids. CDR3 loop: CASSHGQGLYEQYF. In DNA form, the CDR3 reads TGTGCCAGCAGCCACGGACAGGGGCTATACGAGCAGTACTTC.